This passage covers 15 T cell receptor beta chains from one sample sequenced in a study of T cell responses to AZD1222 COVID-19 vaccine. Method: immunoSEQ multiplex PCR; TCRdb's copy keeps in-frame clones and lacks some. The top ten hold roughly 12% of the sample, which has roughly 120,000 clones, 88% seen once. The material was peripheral blood, obtained on day 0 of MenACWY control vaccination. These receptors were collected from an adult in good health.

This rearrangement joins TRBV11-2 to TRBJ1-1; 7 bases fit TRBD1. The junction had 7 bases not matched to a gene; V was cut back by 6 bases and J by 0 bases. The germline V gene encodes CDR1 SGHAT and CDR2 FQNNGV. This CDR3 has 15 residues. The CDR3 reads CASRQTTGLNTEAFF. In DNA form, the CDR3 reads TGTGCCAGCAGACAAACGACAGGGTTGAACACTGAAGCTTTCTTT.

This clone has a handful of counts. The rearrangement uses TRBV7-2 and TRBJ2-5, with D possibly matching TRBD2 (6 bases). The CDR3 has 16 amino acids. With 3 bases removed from V and 5 bases from J, the gap between germline ends came to 19 bases. Germline CDR1 SGHTA, CDR2 FQGNSA. Written as DNA, the CDR3 is TGTGCCAGCAGCTTCGGAGGGTCTCCCCGGCGGGAGACCCAGTACTTC. Encoded protein: CASSFGGSPRRETQYF.

V and J are TRBV24-1 and TRBJ2-5; 9 positions agree with TRBD1. Trimming cost V 4 bases and J 5 bases; bases outside gene matches: 13. The CDR3 is 17 residues long. CDR1 and CDR2 from the germline V gene are KGHDR and SFDVKD. CDR3 sequence: CATSDTLVGTGRETQYF. The CDR3 region has the DNA TGTGCCACCAGTGACACCCTGGTTGGGACAGGGAGGGAGACCCAGTACTTC.

Remarks on this clone: A junction end diverges from the germline sequence, so it may reflect a read error. This rearrangement joins TRBV11-3 to TRBJ2-6, with 14 nucleotides matching TRBD2. Germline V gene sequence: CDR1 SGHNT, CDR2 YENEEA. The CDR3 length is 23 residues. Written as DNA, the CDR3 is TGTGCCAGCAGCCTAGACGACCCGGGACTAGCGGGAGTATTCGGTCTAGGGGCCAACGTCCTGACTTTC. This gives the protein CASSLDDPGLAGVFGLGANVLTF.

The chain joins TRBV5-4 to TRBJ1-4, with D hard to call. This CDR3 is built from 15 residues. V lost 4 bases, J lost 3 bases, and 13 bases lay in between. Germline V gene sequence: CDR1 SGHNT, CDR2 YYREEE (reference sequence). CDR3 nucleotide sequence: TGTGCCAGCAGCATGGAGACGCTTCCTAATGAAAAACTGTTTTTT. This translates into CASSMETLPNEKLFF.

The V and J genes are TRBV9 and TRBJ1-3; 9 nucleotides match TRBD1. The CDR3 is 16 residues long. J was trimmed by 4 bases and V by 0 bases; bases with no gene match: 5. Germline V CDR1 and CDR2: SGDLS, YYNGEE. The CDR3 nucleotides read TGTGCCAGCAGCGTAGCGGGACAGGGACTGGGAAACACCATATATTTT. Its translation: CASSVAGQGLGNTIYF.

The V call is TRBV5-4, the J call TRBJ1-1; D remains ambiguous. Trimming removed 6 bases at V and 9 bases at J, with 15 bases between. Germline loops: CDR1 SGHNT, CDR2 YYREEE (reference sequence). This CDR3 region has 12 residues. The CDR3 loop is CASTPGLGKAFF. The CDR3 DNA follows: TGTGCCAGCACCCCCGGGTTGGGTAAAGCTTTCTTT.

The chain employs TRBV7-6 and TRBJ2-1; TRBD2 matches at 9 bases. The CDR3 totals 14 residues. Germline assignment: CDR1 SGHVS and CDR2 FNYEAQ. Losses at the gene ends were 5 bases for V and 4 bases for J; bases not matched to a gene: 3. This chain's CDR3 is CASSISGSYNEQFF. The CDR3 region has the DNA TGTGCCAGCAGCATTAGCGGGAGTTACAATGAGCAGTTCTTC.

The V and J genes are TRBV28 and TRBJ1-5; D not certain. The V end lost 5 bases, the J end lost 2 bases, and 13 bases lay between the germline ends. Germline V CDR1 and CDR2: MDHEN, SYDVKM. The CDR3 consists of 15 residues. The CDR3 DNA follows: TGTGCCAGCAGTCCAGAAGGGAAGGGCAATCAGCCCCAGCATTTT. Translating it yields CASSPEGKGNQPQHF.

V is TRBV19 and J is TRBJ1-1, with D unresolved. Germline lookup yields CDR1 LNHDA and CDR2 SQIVND (reference sequence). The CDR3 sequence is 14 residues long. The V end was cut by 3 bases, the J end by 4 bases, with 12 bases between. CDR3 region: CASSIPGLGTEAFF. The CDR3 DNA reads as TGTGCCAGTAGTATCCCCGGTTTGGGCACTGAAGCTTTCTTT.

The chain recombines TRBV6-1 with TRBJ2-4; D is ambiguous. The CDR3 runs to 14 residues. Germline V lookup: CDR1 MNHNS, CDR2 SASEGT. V was clipped by 2 bases and J by 0 bases, with 5 bases between them. The CDR3 bases are TGTGCCAGCAGTGAACGATTAGCCAAAAACATTCAGTACTTC. It codes for CASSERLAKNIQYF.

The chain couples TRBV5-1 to TRBJ1-1, with 7 positions matching TRBD1. J gave up 0 bases and V 1 base, and 6 bases lay outside the gene matches. The CDR3 is 16 residues long. Germline CDR1 SGHRS, CDR2 YFSETQ. CDR3 in amino acids: CASSLRAGGLNTEAFF. The CDR3 coding sequence is TGCGCCAGCAGCTTGAGGGCAGGGGGGCTGAACACTGAAGCTTTCTTT.

This rearrangement joins TRBV20-1 to TRBJ2-7; 11 nucleotides line up with TRBD1. CDR1 DFQATT and CDR2 SNEGSKA come from the germline V gene (reference sequence). V was pared by 3 bases and J by 5 bases, with 9 bases of the junction left unmatched. This CDR3 contains 15 residues. The CDR3 reads CSASTPGQGVDEQYF. CDR3 bases: TGCAGTGCTAGTACCCCGGGACAGGGGGTGGACGAGCAGTACTTC.

This chain uses TRBV5-6 with TRBJ2-1, with D tentatively TRBD1 (6 bases). The CDR3 consists of 13 residues. Looked up from germline, CDR1 is SGHDT and CDR2 is YYEEEE. V lost 0 bases and J lost 8, with 9 bases in between. The CDR3 reads CASSLASGDEQFF. The CDR3 DNA follows: TGTGCCAGCAGCTTGGCTTCAGGGGATGAGCAGTTCTTC.

The rearrangement links TRBV7-9 to TRBJ2-3; no reliable D call. This CDR3 has 14 residues. Per the germline V gene, CDR1 is SEHNR and CDR2 is FQNEAQ (reference sequence). V lost 8 bases to trimming and J lost 0 bases, with 12 bases between them. For the CDR3, the DNA is TGTGCCAGCGAGGTGCGAGCTAGCACAGATACGCAGTATTTT. Its translation: CASEVRASTDTQYF.